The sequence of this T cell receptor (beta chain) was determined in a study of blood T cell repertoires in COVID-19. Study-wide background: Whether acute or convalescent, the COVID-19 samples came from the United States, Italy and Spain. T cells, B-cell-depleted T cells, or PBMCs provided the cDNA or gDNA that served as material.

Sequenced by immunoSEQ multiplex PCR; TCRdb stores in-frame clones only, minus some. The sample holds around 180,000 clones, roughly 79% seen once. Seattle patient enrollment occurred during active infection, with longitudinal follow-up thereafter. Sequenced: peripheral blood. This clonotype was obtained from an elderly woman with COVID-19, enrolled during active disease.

The CDR3 sequence is CASSLSPTSQETQYF. DNA for the CDR3: TGTGCCAGCAGCTTATCCCCGACTAGTCAAGAGACCCAGTACTTC. The V call is TRBV9, the J call TRBJ2-5; tentatively, D is TRBD2 (6 bases). The CDR3 spans 15 residues. In germline, CDR1 is SGDLS, CDR2 YYNGEE. Deletions cut 4 bases from V and 2 bases from J, with 15 bases between. Full variable domain (outside the CDR3, taken from reference TRBV9 and TRBJ2-5): DSGVTQTPKHLITATGQRVTLRCSPRSGDLSVYWYQQSLDQGLQFLIQYYNGEERAKGNILERFSAQQFPDLHSELNLSSLELGDSALYFCASSLSPTSQETQYFGPGTRLLVL.